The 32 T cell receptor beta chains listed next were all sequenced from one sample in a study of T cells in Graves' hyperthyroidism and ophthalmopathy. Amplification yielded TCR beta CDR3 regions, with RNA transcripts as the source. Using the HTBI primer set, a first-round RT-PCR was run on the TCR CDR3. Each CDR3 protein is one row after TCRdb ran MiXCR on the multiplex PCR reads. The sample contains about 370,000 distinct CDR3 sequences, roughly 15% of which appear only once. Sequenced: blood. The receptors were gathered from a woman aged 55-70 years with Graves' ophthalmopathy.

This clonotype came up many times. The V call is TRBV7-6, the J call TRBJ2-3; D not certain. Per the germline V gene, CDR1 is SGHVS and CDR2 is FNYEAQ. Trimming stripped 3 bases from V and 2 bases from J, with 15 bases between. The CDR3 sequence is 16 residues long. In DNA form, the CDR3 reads TGTGCCAGCAGCTTGGGCCGGGCGTTACACACAGATACGCAGTATTTT. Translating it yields CASSLGRALHTDTQYF.

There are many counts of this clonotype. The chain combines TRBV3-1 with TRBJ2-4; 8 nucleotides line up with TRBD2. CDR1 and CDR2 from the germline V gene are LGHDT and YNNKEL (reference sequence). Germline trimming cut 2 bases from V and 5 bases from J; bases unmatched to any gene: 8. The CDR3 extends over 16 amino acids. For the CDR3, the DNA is TGTGCCAGCAGCCAAATCCCTAGCGGGCCCCAAAACATTCAGTACTTC. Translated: CASSQIPSGPQNIQYF. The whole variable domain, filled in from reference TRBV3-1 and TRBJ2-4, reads DTAVSQTPKYLVTQMGNDKSIKCEQNLGHDTMYWYKQDSKKFLKIMFSYNNKELIINETVPNRFSPKSPDKAHLNLHINSLELGDSAVYFCASSQIPSGPQNIQYFGAGTRLSVL.

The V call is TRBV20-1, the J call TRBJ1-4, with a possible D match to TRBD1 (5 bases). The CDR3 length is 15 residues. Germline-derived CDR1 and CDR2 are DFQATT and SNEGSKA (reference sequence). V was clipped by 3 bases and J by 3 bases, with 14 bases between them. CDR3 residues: CSASFSPGPNEKLFF. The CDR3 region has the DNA TGCAGTGCTAGTTTTTCTCCGGGACCTAATGAAAAACTGTTTTTT.

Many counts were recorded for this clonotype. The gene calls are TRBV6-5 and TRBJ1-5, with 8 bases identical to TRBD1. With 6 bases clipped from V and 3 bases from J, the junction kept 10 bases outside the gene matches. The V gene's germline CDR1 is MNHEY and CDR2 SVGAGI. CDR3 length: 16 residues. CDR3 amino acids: CASRQTHRGINQPQHF. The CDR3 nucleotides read TGTGCCAGCAGACAAACCCACAGGGGGATCAATCAGCCCCAGCATTTT.

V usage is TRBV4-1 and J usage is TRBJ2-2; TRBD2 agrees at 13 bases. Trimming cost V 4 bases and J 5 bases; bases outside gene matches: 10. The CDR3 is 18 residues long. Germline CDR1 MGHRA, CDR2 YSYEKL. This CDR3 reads CASSPKTSGGYFTGELFF. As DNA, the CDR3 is TGCGCCAGCAGCCCGAAGACTAGCGGGGGGTACTTTACCGGGGAGCTGTTTTTT.

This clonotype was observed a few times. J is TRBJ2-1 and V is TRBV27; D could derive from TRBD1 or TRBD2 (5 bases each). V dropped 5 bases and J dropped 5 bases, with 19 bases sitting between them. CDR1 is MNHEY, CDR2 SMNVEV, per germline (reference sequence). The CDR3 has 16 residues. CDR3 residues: CASSLTPGREDNEQFF. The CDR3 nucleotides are TGTGCCAGCAGTCTCACGCCAGGGAGAGAGGACAATGAGCAGTTCTTC.

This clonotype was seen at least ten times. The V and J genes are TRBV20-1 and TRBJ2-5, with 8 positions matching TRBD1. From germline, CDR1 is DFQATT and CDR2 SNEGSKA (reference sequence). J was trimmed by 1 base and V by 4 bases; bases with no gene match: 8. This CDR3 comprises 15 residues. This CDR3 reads CSATDRGRIQETQYF. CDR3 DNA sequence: TGCAGTGCTACCGACAGGGGACGGATCCAAGAGACCCAGTACTTC.

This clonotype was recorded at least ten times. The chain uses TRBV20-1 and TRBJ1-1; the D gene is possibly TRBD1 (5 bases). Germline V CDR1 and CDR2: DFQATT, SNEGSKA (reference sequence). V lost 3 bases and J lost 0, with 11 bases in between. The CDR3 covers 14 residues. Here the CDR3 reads CSARGDLMNTEAFF. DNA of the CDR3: TGCAGTGCTAGGGGGGACCTGATGAACACTGAAGCTTTCTTT.

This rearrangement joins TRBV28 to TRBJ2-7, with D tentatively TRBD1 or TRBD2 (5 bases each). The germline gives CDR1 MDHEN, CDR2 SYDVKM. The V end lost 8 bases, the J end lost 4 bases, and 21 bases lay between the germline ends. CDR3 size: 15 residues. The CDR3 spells CASEISGTDNYEQYF. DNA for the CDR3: TGTGCCAGCGAAATCTCTGGGACGGATAATTACGAGCAGTACTTC. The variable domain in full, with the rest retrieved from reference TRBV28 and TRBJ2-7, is DVKVTQSSRYLVKRTGEKVFLECVQDMDHENMFWYRQDPGLGLRLIYFSYDVKMKEKGDIPEGYSVSREKKERFSLILESASTNQTSMYLCASEISGTDNYEQYFGPGTRLTVT.

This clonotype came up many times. CDR3 amino acids: CASSPHDTEQFF. The CDR3, as DNA: TGTGCCAGCTCACCACACGACACTGAGCAGTTCTTC. The chain combines TRBV18 with TRBJ2-1; D is unresolved. CDR3 length: 12 amino acids. Trimming took off 1 base at V and 9 bases at J, with 7 bases between the two ends. Germline values: CDR1 KGHSH, CDR2 LQKENI.

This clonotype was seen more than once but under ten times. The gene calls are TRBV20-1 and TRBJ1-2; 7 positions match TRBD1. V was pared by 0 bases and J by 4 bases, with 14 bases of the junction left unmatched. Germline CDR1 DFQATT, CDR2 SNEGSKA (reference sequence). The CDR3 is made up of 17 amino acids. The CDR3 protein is CSARDLGFRGGVYGYTF. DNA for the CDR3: TGCAGTGCTAGAGATTTAGGCTTTCGAGGGGGCGTCTATGGCTACACCTTC.

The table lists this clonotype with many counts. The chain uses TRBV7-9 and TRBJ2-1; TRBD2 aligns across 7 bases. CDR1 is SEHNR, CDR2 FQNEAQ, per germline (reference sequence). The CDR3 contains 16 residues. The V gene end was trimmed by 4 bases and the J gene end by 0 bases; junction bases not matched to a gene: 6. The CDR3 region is CASSWGLTSSYNEQFF. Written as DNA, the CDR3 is TGTGCCAGCAGCTGGGGACTAACGAGCTCCTACAATGAGCAGTTCTTC. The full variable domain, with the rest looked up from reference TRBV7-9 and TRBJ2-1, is DTGVSQNPRHKITKRGQNVTFRCDPISEHNRLYWYRQTLGQGPEFLTYFQNEAQLEKSRLLSDRFSAERPKGSFSTLEIQRTEQGDSAMYLCASSWGLTSSYNEQFFGPGTRLTVL.

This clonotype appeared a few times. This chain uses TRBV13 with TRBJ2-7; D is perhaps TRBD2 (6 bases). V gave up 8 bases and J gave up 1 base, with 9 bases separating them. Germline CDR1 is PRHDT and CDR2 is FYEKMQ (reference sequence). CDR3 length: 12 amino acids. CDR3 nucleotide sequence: TGTGCCAGCCGCGGGGCTTCCTACGAGCAGTACTTC. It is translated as CASRGASYEQYF.

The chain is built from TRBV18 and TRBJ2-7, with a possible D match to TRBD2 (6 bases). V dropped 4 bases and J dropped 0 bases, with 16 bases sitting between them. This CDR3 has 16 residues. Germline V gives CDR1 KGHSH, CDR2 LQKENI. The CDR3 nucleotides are TGTGCCAGCTCACTGGGCTCGGGAGTCAGCTCCTACGAGCAGTACTTC. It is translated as CASSLGSGVSSYEQYF. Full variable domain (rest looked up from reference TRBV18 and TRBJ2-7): NAGVMQNPRHLVRRRGQEARLRCSPMKGHSHVYWYRQLPEEGLKFMVYLQKENIIDESGMPKERFSAEFPKEGPSILRIQQVVRGDSAAYFCASSLGSGVSSYEQYFGPGTRLTVT.

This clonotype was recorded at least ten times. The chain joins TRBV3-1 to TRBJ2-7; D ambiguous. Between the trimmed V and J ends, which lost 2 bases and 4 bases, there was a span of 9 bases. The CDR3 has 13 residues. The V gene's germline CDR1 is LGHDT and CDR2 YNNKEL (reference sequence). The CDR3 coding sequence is TGTGCCAGCAGCCAAAACAGCCGGTACGAGCAGTACTTC. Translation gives CASSQNSRYEQYF.

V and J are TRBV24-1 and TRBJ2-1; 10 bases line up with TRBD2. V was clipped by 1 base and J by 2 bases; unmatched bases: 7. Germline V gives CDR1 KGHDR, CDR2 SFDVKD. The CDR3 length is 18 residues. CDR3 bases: TGTGCCACCAGTGATTTTAAGGGCCTAGCGGGAGCCTACAATGAGCAGTTCTTC. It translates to CATSDFKGLAGAYNEQFF.

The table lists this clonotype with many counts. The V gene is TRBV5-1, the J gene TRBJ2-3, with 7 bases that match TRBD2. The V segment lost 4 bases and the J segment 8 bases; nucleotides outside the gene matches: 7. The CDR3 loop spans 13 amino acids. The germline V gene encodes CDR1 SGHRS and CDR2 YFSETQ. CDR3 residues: CASSPLGEGTQYF. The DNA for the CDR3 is TGCGCCAGCAGCCCGTTAGGGGAGGGTACGCAGTATTTT.

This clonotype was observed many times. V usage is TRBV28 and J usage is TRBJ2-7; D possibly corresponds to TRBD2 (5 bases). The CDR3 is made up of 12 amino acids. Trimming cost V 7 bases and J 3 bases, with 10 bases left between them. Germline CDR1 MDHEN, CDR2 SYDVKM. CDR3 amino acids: CASKGGFYEQYF. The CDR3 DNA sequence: TGTGCCAGCAAAGGAGGATTCTACGAGCAGTACTTC.

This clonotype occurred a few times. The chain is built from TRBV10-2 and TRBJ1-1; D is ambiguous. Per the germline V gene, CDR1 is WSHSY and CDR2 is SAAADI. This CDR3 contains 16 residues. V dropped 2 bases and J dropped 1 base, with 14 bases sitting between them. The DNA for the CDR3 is TGCGCCAGCAGTGAGGAGGCCGTCCTGGGGAACACTGAAGCTTTCTTT. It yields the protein CASSEEAVLGNTEAFF.

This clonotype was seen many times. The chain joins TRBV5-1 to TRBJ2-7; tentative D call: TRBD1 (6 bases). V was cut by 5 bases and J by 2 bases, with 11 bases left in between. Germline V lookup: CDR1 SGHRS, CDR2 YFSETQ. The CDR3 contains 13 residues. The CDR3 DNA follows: TGCGCCAGCAGGCAGACAGGAGCCTACGAGCAGTACTTC. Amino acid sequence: CASRQTGAYEQYF.

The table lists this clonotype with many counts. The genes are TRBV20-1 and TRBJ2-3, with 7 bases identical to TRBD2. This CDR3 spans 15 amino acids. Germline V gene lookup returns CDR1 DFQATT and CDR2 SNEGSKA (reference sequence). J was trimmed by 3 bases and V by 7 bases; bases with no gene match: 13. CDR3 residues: CSGEKGWGGTDTQYF. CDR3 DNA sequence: TGCAGTGGAGAGAAGGGGTGGGGAGGGACAGATACGCAGTATTTT.

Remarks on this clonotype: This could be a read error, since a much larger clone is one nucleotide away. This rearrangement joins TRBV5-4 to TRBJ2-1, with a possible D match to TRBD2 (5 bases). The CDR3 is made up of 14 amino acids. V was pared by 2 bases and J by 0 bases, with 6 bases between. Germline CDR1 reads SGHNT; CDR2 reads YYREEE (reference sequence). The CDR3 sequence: CASSFTSSYNEQFF. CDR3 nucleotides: TGTGCCAGCAGCTTCACTAGCTCCTACAATGAGCAGTTCTTC.

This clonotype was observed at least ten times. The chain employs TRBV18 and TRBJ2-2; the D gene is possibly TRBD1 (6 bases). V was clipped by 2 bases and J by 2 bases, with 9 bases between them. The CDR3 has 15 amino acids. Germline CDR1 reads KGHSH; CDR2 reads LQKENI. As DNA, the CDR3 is TGTGCCAGCTCACCAGGACAGATAAACACCGGGGAGCTGTTTTTT. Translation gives CASSPGQINTGELFF.

The CDR3 loop reads CASSFVLAEANEQFF. The CDR3 nucleotides are TGTGCCAGCAGTTTTGTACTAGCGGAGGCCAATGAGCAGTTCTTC. This chain links TRBV12-3 or TRBV12-4 with TRBJ2-1; 8 nucleotides match TRBD2. The CDR3 loop spans 15 amino acids. The junction had 7 bases not matched to a gene; V was cut back by 3 bases and J by 6 bases.

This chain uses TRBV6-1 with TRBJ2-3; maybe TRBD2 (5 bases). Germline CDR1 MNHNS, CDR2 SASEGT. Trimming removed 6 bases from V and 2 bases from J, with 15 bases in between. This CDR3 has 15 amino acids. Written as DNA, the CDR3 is TGTGCCAGCAGCGTTACTAGTCTCTTCACAGATACGCAGTATTTT. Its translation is CASSVTSLFTDTQYF.

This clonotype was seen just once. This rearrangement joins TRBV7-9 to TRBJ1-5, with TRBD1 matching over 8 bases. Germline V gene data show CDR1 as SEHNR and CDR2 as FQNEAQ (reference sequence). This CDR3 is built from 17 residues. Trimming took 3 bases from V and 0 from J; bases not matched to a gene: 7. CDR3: CASSFPDRDHSNQPQHF. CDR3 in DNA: TGTGCCAGCAGCTTTCCGGACAGGGACCATAGCAATCAGCCCCAGCATTTT.

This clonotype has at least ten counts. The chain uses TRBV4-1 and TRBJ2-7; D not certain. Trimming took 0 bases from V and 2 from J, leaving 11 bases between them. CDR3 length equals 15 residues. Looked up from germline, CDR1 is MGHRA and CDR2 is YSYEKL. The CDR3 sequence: CASSQDLRQAYEQYF. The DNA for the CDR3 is TGCGCCAGCAGCCAAGATCTTCGGCAAGCCTACGAGCAGTACTTC.

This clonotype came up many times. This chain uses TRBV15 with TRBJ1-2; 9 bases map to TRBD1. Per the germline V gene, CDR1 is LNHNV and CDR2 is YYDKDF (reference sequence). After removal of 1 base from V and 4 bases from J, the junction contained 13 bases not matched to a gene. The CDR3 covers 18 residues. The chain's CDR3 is CATSRVSDPGQGSYGYTF. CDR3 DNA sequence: TGTGCCACCAGCAGAGTGTCTGATCCGGGACAGGGAAGCTATGGCTACACCTTC.

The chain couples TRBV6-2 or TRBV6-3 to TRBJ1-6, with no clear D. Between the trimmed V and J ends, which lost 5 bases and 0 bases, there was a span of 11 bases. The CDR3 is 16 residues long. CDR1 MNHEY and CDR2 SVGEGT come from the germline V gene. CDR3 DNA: TGTGCCAGCAGTCTGTCCCAGAGCTCCTATAATTCACCCCTCCACTTT. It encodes CASSLSQSSYNSPLHF.

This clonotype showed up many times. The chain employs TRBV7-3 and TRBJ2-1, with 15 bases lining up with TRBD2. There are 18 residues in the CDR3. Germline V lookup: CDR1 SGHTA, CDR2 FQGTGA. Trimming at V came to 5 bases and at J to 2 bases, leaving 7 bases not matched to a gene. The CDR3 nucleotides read TGTGCCAGCAGCCCTGGACTAGCGGGAGGGGTGGCCTACAATGAGCAGTTCTTC. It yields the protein CASSPGLAGGVAYNEQFF.

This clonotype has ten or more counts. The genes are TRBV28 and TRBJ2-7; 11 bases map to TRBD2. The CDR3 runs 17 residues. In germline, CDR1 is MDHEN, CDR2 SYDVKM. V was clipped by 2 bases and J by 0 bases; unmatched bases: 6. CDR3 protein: CASSLRLTSGNSYEQYF. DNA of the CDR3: TGTGCCAGCAGTTTAAGGCTGACTAGCGGGAACTCCTACGAGCAGTACTTC.

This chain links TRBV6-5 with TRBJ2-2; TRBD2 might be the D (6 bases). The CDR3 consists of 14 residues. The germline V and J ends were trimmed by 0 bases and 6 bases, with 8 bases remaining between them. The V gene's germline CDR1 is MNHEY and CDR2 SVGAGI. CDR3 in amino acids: CASSYSSGAGELFF. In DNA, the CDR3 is TGTGCCAGCAGTTACTCGTCGGGGGCCGGGGAGCTGTTTTTT.